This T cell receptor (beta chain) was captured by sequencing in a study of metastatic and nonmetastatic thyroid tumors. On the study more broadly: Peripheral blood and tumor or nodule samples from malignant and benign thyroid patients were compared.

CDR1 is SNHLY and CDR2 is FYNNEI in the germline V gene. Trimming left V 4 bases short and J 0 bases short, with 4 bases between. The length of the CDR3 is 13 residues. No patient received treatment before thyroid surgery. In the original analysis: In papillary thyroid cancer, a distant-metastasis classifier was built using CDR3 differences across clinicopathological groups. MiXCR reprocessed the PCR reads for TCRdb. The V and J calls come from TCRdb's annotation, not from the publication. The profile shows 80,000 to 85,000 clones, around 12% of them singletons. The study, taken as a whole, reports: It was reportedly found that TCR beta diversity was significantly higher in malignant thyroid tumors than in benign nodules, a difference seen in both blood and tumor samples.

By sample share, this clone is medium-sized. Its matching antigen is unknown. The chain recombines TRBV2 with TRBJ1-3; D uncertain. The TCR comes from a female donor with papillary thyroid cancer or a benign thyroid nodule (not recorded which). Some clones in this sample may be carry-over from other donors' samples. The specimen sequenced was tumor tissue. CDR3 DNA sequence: TGTGCCAGCAGTGCGACCTCTGGAAACACCATATATTTT. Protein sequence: CASSATSGNTIYF.